This TCR beta chain appears in the sequencing data of a study of T cells in Graves' hyperthyroidism and ophthalmopathy. Study-wide results and limits: Blood shared most expanded thyroid clonotypes above 0.001.

CDR3 length: 15 residues. V lost 0 bases and J 4 bases, leaving 10 bases between the germline ends. Germline CDR1 and CDR2: SGHDT and YYEEEE. What was amplified from RNA transcripts were TCR beta CDR3 regions. TCR CDR3 underwent first-round RT-PCR with the HTBI primer set. TCRdb processed the multiplex PCR reads anew with MiXCR; each CDR3 protein has one entry. The sample lists a few hundred thousand distinct CDR3 sequences, roughly an eighth occurring once. This clonotype has a handful of counts. Its antigen is not known. This chain connects TRBV5-6 to TRBJ1-4; no definite D call. Sequencing was carried out using blood. The TCR was taken from a woman aged 18-30 years with Graves' hyperthyroidism. The CDR3 DNA reads TGTGCCAGCAGCTTGGGCGGGTTCGGTAATGAAAAACTGTTTTTT. Protein product: CASSLGGFGNEKLFF.